Listed here is a single TCR beta chain. It lacks a known antigen. It has no much larger one-base neighbor in the sample; base qualities were not kept. The data belong to a study of control samples from healthy donors and cancer patients (dated by TCRdb to between 2020 and 2021). V is cut back by 2 bases and J by 3 bases, with 7 bases in the junction unmatched. The CDR3 starts with the cysteine, ends with the phenylalanine, and has 17 residues. Only the CDR3 DNA is retained, 51 bases long and in frame from the first base. CDR1 and CDR2 are read off the germline V gene as LGHNA and YSLEER. Library creation used the immunoSEQ multiplex PCR assay. TCRdb retrieved this table from immuneACCESS and kept in-frame rearrangements only. Not all clones are present; in checked studies, unresolved V genes account for under half, and no reason is known for the remainder. This sample comprises 70,000 or so clones, 94% of them detected only once. The ten biggest clones cover 6.2% of the sample.

The sequence was collected from a middle-aged woman in good health. The chain was built from TRBV4-3 and TRBJ1-6, with 7 junctional bases fitting TRBD1. The sequencing input was blood. Read as DNA, the sequence is TGCGCCAGCAGCCAATCGACACAGGGGTACTATAATTCACCCCTCCACTTT. This sequence encodes CASSQSTQGYYNSPLHF.